Below are 29 T cell receptor beta chains sequenced from a single sample in a study of blood T cell repertoires in COVID-19. TCRdb's copy holds only in-frame clones and misses some; the assay was immunoSEQ multiplex PCR. The table shows 350,000 or so clones, with 90% occurring only once. What was sequenced was peripheral blood. Receptor source: a man younger than 30 with active or convalescent COVID-19.

The rearrangement uses TRBV10-3 and TRBJ1-1, with D unclear. CDR1 is ENHRY, CDR2 SYGVKD, per germline. This CDR3 comprises 15 residues. Trimming shortened V by 0 bases and J by 0 bases, and 8 bases separated the two germline ends. Here the CDR3 reads CAISESGRLNTEAFF. CDR3 bases: TGTGCCATCAGTGAGTCGGGCAGGCTGAACACTGAAGCTTTCTTT.

The chain links TRBV2 to TRBJ2-2, with D perhaps TRBD1 (6 bases). Per germline, CDR1 SNHLY and CDR2 FYNNEI. The V gene lost 4 bases and the J gene lost 5 bases, with 23 bases spanning the gap. This CDR3 is built from 18 residues. Written as DNA, the CDR3 is TGTGCCAGCAGTGGAAAAGGTGGCGGCAGGGGAAAGACCGGGGAGCTGTTTTTT. It specifies CASSGKGGGRGKTGELFF.

This clone occurred once. The V call is TRBV11-1, the J call TRBJ1-5; TRBD1 matches at 7 bases. CDR3 length: 13 residues. Germline V gene sequence: CDR1 SGHAT, CDR2 FQDESV (reference sequence). Germline trimming cut 2 bases from V and 7 bases from J; bases unmatched to any gene: 2. The CDR3 region has the DNA TGTGCCAGCAGCTTAAACAGGGGCCAGCCCCAGCATTTT. Amino acids: CASSLNRGQPQHF.

This clone was observed at least ten times. V and J are TRBV6-4 and TRBJ2-2, with D maybe TRBD1 (6 bases). The CDR3 extends over 14 amino acids. Between the trimmed V and J ends, which lost 2 bases and 3 bases, there was a span of 7 bases. The germline CDR1 and CDR2 sequences are MRHNA and SNTAGT. The DNA for the CDR3 is TGTGCCAGCAGTGACGGGGGCGACACCGGGGAGCTGTTTTTT. Amino acid sequence: CASSDGGDTGELFF.

The chain is built from TRBV30 and TRBJ1-5, with D maybe TRBD1 (5 bases). Per the germline V gene, CDR1 is GTSNPN and CDR2 is SVGIG (reference sequence). Trimming removed 0 bases at V and 4 bases at J, with 10 bases between. The CDR3 covers 14 residues. CDR3 sequence (DNA): TGTGCCTGGAGTGTGGGGGGAAGTAATCAGCCCCAGCATTTT. The encoded protein is CAWSVGGSNQPQHF.

CDR3: CASSLAPGQGTYEQYF. The CDR3, as DNA: TGTGCCAGCAGCTTAGCCCCGGGACAGGGTACCTACGAGCAGTACTTC. V usage is TRBV7-6 and J usage is TRBJ2-7, with 9 bases matching TRBD1. Germline V gene sequence: CDR1 SGHVS, CDR2 FNYEAQ. The CDR3 runs 16 residues. Trimming at V came to 0 bases and at J to 2 bases, leaving 5 bases not matched to a gene.

J is TRBJ2-7 and V is TRBV3-1 (or the pseudogene TRBV3-2); D is possibly TRBD1 (6 bases). This CDR3 contains 18 residues. Germline CDR1 LGHDT, CDR2 YNNKEL (reference sequence). V was trimmed by 1 base and J by 0 bases, leaving 19 bases between them. CDR3 loop: CASSQGGFVGASSYEQYF. CDR3 DNA: TGTGCCAGCAGCCAAGGGGGTTTCGTGGGGGCGAGCTCCTACGAGCAGTACTTC.

This clone was recorded once. The gene calls are TRBV18 and TRBJ1-3, with D unresolved. V lost 6 bases and J 4 bases, leaving 16 bases between the germline ends. The CDR3 is 15 residues long. Germline V lookup: CDR1 KGHSH, CDR2 LQKENI. The CDR3 reads CASSPDVGNGNTIYF. DNA of the CDR3: TGTGCCAGCTCCCCCGACGTCGGGAACGGAAACACCATATATTTT. Variable domain in full (rest from reference TRBV18 and TRBJ1-3): NAGVMQNPRHLVRRRGQEARLRCSPMKGHSHVYWYRQLPEEGLKFMVYLQKENIIDESGMPKERFSAEFPKEGPSILRIQQVVRGDSAAYFCASSPDVGNGNTIYFGEGSWLTVV.

The CDR3 DNA reads as TGTGCCAGTAGTATAAGCATTTACGGAGCTAACTATGGCTACACCTTC. Translated, it gives CASSISIYGANYGYTF. The chain is built from TRBV19 and TRBJ1-2; D remains ambiguous. This CDR3 spans 16 amino acids. V was trimmed by 2 bases and J by 0 bases, leaving 13 bases between them. Germline V gene lookup returns CDR1 LNHDA and CDR2 SQIVND (reference sequence). Looking up the rest from reference TRBV19 and TRBJ1-2 gives the full variable domain: DGGITQSPKYLFRKEGQNVTLSCEQNLNHDAMYWYRQDPGQGLRLIYYSQIVNDFQKGDIAEGYSVSREKKESFPLTVTSAQKNPTAFYLCASSISIYGANYGYTFGSGTRLTVV.

This clone has only one observation. The V gene is TRBV7-2, the J gene TRBJ1-4, with D unclear. The CDR3 contains 15 residues. V lost 1 base and J 4 bases, leaving 10 bases between the germline ends. Germline CDR1 reads SGHTA; CDR2 reads FQGNSA. CDR3 region: CASSLDGRGNEKLFF. For the CDR3, the DNA is TGTGCCAGCAGCTTAGACGGGCGGGGTAATGAAAAACTGTTTTTT.

The chain employs TRBV25-1 and TRBJ2-7, with unresolved D. This CDR3 comprises 11 residues. Germline loops: CDR1 MGHDK, CDR2 SYGVNS. Deletions cut 3 bases from V and 4 bases from J, with 4 bases between. The CDR3 here is CASSDYYEQYF. The DNA of the CDR3 is TGTGCCAGCAGTGACTATTACGAGCAGTACTTC.

The chain uses TRBV7-9 and TRBJ2-7, with 7 bases aligning to TRBD1. The J segment lost 2 bases and the V segment lost 5 bases, leaving 6 bases of the junction unmatched. From germline, CDR1 is SEHNR and CDR2 FQNEAQ (reference sequence). The CDR3 spans 14 residues. CDR3 in amino acids: CASSPPTGTYEQYF. The CDR3 bases are TGTGCCAGCAGCCCGCCGACAGGGACCTACGAGCAGTACTTC.

This sequence joins TRBV29-1 and TRBJ1-5; D perhaps matches TRBD1 (6 bases). V gave up 5 bases and J gave up 6 bases, with 14 bases separating them. The germline V gene has CDR1 SQVTM and CDR2 ANQGSEA. The CDR3 contains 13 residues. This CDR3 is CSVIGGVGQPQHF. The CDR3 coding sequence is TGCAGCGTTATAGGGGGGGTCGGTCAGCCCCAGCATTTT. Supplemented by reference TRBV29-1 and TRBJ1-5, the full variable domain reads SAVISQKPSRDICQRGTSLTIQCQVDSQVTMMFWYRQQPGQSLTLIATANQGSEATYESGFVIDKFPISRPNLTFSTLTVSNMSPEDSSIYLCSVIGGVGQPQHFGDGTRLSIL.

The J gene is TRBJ1-1, the V gene TRBV7-2; 12 bases are a match to TRBD1. Unmatched junction bases numbered 6, after V lost 2 bases and J lost 11 bases. Per the germline V gene, CDR1 is SGHTA and CDR2 is FQGNSA. The CDR3 has 14 amino acids. The CDR3 DNA is TGTGCCAGCAGCTTATTGTTGGGACAGGGGGCGGCTTTCTTT. This codes for CASSLLLGQGAAFF. The full variable domain, completed using reference TRBV7-2 and TRBJ1-1, is GAGVSQSPSNKVTEKGKDVELRCDPISGHTALYWYRQSLGQGLEFLIYFQGNSAPDKSGLPSDRFSAERTGGSVSTLTIQRTQQEDSAVYLCASSLLLGQGAAFFGQGTRLTVV.

The rearrangement links TRBV5-4 to TRBJ1-6, with D maybe TRBD1 (5 bases). Trimming took off 0 bases at V and 6 bases at J, with 10 bases between the two ends. Germline CDR1 and CDR2: SGHNT and YYREEE (reference sequence). The CDR3 length is 15 residues. CDR3 in DNA: TGTGCCAGCAGCTTGGAAGGGGTGGGTAATTCACCCCTCCACTTT. This translates into CASSLEGVGNSPLHF.

V and J are TRBV18 and TRBJ1-1, with 8 bases lining up with TRBD1. With V trimmed by 4 bases and J by 3 bases, 7 bases remained unmatched. The CDR3 is 15 residues long. Per germline, CDR1 KGHSH and CDR2 LQKENI. The CDR3 coding sequence is TGTGCCAGCTCACGGCCACAGGGGGTGTACACTGAAGCTTTCTTT. Translating it yields CASSRPQGVYTEAFF.

V is TRBV28 and J is TRBJ1-3; D unclear. Trimming removed 6 bases from V and 0 bases from J, with 12 bases in between. There are 15 residues in the CDR3. In germline, CDR1 is MDHEN, CDR2 SYDVKM. The chain's CDR3 is CASSPSSSSGNTIYF. As DNA, the CDR3 is TGTGCCAGCAGCCCAAGCTCGAGCTCTGGAAACACCATATATTTT.

CDR3 amino acids: CASSSTGEKLFF. CDR3 coding DNA: TGTGCCAGCAGCTCGACAGGGGAAAAACTGTTTTTT. The V and J genes are TRBV11-2 and TRBJ1-4; 7 nucleotides agree with TRBD1. In germline, CDR1 is SGHAT, CDR2 FQNNGV. This CDR3 is 12 amino acids long. V lost 4 bases, J lost 8 bases, and 1 base stayed unmatched.

The J gene is TRBJ1-2, the V gene TRBV27; D is unclear. In germline, CDR1 is MNHEY, CDR2 SMNVEV (reference sequence). Trimming left V 2 bases short and J 8 bases short, with 21 bases between. The CDR3 runs 16 residues. The CDR3 loop is CASSLTARRAHYGYTF. The CDR3 DNA follows: TGTGCCAGCAGTTTAACGGCGAGGAGGGCTCATTACGGCTACACCTTC.

The chain is built from TRBV27 and TRBJ1-6; TRBD1 agrees at 8 bases. Per germline, CDR1 MNHEY and CDR2 SMNVEV (reference sequence). The V gene end was trimmed by 5 bases and the J gene end by 14 bases; junction bases not matched to a gene: 8. The CDR3 runs to 13 residues. The CDR3 spells CASSLGQGPALHF. The CDR3 region has the DNA TGTGCCAGCAGTCTTGGACAGGGTCCGGCCCTCCACTTT.

The rearrangement links TRBV28 to TRBJ1-2, with no clear D. The CDR3 totals 13 residues. V gave up 10 bases and J gave up 0 bases, with 12 bases separating them. The germline gives CDR1 MDHEN, CDR2 SYDVKM. This chain's CDR3 is CATLNSTNYGYTF. The CDR3 DNA reads TGTGCCACCCTAAATTCAACTAACTATGGCTACACCTTC.

The V call is TRBV29-1, the J call TRBJ2-7, with 7 bases aligning to TRBD1. Trimming removed 6 bases from V and 0 bases from J; junction bases left unmatched: 8. This CDR3 contains 14 residues. Germline V lookup: CDR1 SQVTM, CDR2 ANQGSEA. The CDR3 here is CSVTNRDSSYEQYF. CDR3 DNA sequence: TGCAGCGTAACTAACCGGGACAGCTCCTACGAGCAGTACTTC.

V gene TRBV23-1 combines with J gene TRBJ1-6, with 9 bases lining up with TRBD1. TRBV23-1 is flagged as an ORF with uncertain function. The CDR3 sequence is 18 residues long. V shed 3 bases, J shed 0 bases, and the junction held 6 bases outside the gene matches. The DNA of the CDR3 is TGCGCCAGCAGTCACCCCGGGACAGGGAGCTCCTATAATTCACCCCTCCACTTT. Encoded protein: CASSHPGTGSSYNSPLHF.

As for this clone: This CDR3 is also generated by other DNA sequences in the sample. V and J are TRBV9 and TRBJ2-3; 8 nucleotides align to TRBD2. V trimming: 0 bases; J trimming: 3 bases; junction bases outside the gene matches: 3. The CDR3 has 15 residues. Germline V gene sequence: CDR1 SGDLS, CDR2 YYNGEE. The CDR3 region has the DNA TGTGCCAGCAGCGTAGCGGGGGGGCCTACAGATACGCAGTATTTT. Protein sequence: CASSVAGGPTDTQYF.

The chain recombines TRBV18 with TRBJ2-3; D might be TRBD1 (6 bases). The length of the CDR3 is 15 residues. V lost 5 bases, J lost 1 base, and 13 bases lay in between. Germline loops: CDR1 KGHSH, CDR2 LQKENI. The CDR3 loop is CASSALDSGTDTQYF. In DNA, the CDR3 is TGTGCCAGCTCAGCATTGGACAGCGGCACAGATACGCAGTATTTT.

The chain recombines TRBV3-1 (or the pseudogene TRBV3-2) with TRBJ2-5; TRBD1 agrees at 7 bases. V shed 3 bases and J 4 bases; nucleotides not matched to a gene: 14. CDR3 length: 17 amino acids. Germline V lookup: CDR1 LGHDT, CDR2 YNNKEL (reference sequence). CDR3 nucleotides: TGTGCCAGCAGCCATGGCAGAGCAGGGGGTACTGGAGAGACCCAGTACTTC. Its protein is CASSHGRAGGTGETQYF.

The chain is built from TRBV20-1 and TRBJ2-1; weak D call: TRBD1 (6 bases). Trimming left V 6 bases short and J 10 bases short, with 13 bases between. CDR1 DFQATT and CDR2 SNEGSKA come from the germline V gene (reference sequence). The CDR3 has 11 amino acids. The CDR3 protein is CSARTVGEQFF. The CDR3, as DNA: TGCAGTGCGAGGACAGTGGGGGAGCAGTTCTTC.

This sequence joins TRBV7-6 and TRBJ2-1; TRBD2 aligns across 7 bases. In germline, CDR1 is SGHVS, CDR2 FNYEAQ. CDR3 length: 15 residues. J lost 2 bases, V lost 5 bases, and 6 bases had no gene match. CDR3 nucleotides: TGTGCCAGCAGCCCGAGGAGCGGGGCCTACAATGAGCAGTTCTTC. This translates into CASSPRSGAYNEQFF. The full variable domain, with the rest looked up from reference TRBV7-6 and TRBJ2-1, is GAGVSQSPRYKVTKRGQDVALRCDPISGHVSLYWYRQALGQGPEFLTYFNYEAQQDKSGLPNDRFSAERPEGSISTLTIQRTEQRDSAMYRCASSPRSGAYNEQFFGPGTRLTVL.

The CDR3 DNA is TGCAGTGCCAGTCCGGCCGGGTCCCCGGCCGGGGAGCTGTTTTTT. Residues: CSASPAGSPAGELFF. This chain links TRBV20-1 with TRBJ2-2; D ambiguous. The CDR3 covers 15 residues. The V gene's germline CDR1 is DFQATT and CDR2 SNEGSKA (reference sequence). Trimming shortened V by 6 bases and J by 6 bases, and 20 bases separated the two germline ends.